The sequence of this TCR beta chain was determined in a study of cytomegalovirus exposure and HLA in healthy donors. V was clipped by 0 bases and J by 7 bases; unmatched bases: 5. CDR3 size: 14 residues. Per the germline V gene, CDR1 is MNHEY and CDR2 is SVGAGI. The method was immunoSEQ multiplex PCR; TCRdb's version includes in-frame clones alone and lacks a portion of them. Of around 65,000 clones detected, almost 95% appear once; the ten largest clones hold approximately 5%. The sequenced material came from PBMCs. J is TRBJ2-7 and V is TRBV6-5; 8 nucleotides agree with TRBD2. The clonotype was recovered from a man aged 18-30 years in good health and CMV-seropositive. In nucleotides, the CDR3 is TGTGCCAGCAGTTACTCGAGACTAGCGACGGAGCAGTACTTC. Translating gives CASSYSRLATEQYF.